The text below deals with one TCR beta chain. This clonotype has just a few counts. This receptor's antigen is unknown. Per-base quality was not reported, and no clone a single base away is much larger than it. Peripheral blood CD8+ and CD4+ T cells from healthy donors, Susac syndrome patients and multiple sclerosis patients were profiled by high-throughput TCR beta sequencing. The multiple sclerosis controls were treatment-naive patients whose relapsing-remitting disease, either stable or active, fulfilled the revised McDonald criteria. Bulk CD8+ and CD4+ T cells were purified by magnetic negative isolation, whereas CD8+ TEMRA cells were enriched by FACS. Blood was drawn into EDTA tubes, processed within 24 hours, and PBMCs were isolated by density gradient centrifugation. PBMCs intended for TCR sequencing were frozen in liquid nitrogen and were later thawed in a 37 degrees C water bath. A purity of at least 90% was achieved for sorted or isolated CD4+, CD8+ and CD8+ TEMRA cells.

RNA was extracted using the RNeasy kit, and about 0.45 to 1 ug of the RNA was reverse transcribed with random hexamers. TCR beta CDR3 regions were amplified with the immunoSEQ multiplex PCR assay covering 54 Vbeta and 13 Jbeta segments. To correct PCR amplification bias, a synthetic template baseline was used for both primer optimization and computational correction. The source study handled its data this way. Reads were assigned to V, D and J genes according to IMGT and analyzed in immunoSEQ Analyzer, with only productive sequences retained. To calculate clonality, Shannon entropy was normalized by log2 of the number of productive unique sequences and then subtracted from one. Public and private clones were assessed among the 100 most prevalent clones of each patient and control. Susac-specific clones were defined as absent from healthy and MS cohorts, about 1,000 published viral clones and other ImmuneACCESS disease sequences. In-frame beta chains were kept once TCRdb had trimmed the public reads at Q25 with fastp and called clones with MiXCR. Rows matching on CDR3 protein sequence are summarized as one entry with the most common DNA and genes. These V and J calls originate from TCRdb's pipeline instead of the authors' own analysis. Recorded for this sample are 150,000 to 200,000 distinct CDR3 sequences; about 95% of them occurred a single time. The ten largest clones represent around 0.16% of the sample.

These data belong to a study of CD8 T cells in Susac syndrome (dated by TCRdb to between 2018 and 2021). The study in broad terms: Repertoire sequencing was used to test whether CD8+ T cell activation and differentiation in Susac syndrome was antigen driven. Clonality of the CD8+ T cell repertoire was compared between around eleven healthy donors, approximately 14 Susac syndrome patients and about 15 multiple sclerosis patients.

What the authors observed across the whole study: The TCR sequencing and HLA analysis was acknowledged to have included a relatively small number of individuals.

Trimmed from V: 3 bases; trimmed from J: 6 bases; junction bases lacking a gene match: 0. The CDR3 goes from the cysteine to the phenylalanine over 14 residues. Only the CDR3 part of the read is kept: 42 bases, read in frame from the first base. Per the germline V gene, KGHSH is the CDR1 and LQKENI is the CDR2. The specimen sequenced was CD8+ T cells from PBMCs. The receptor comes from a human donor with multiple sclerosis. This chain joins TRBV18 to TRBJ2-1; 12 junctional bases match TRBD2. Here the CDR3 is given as CASSPTSGSNEQFF. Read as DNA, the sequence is TGTGCCAGCTCACCGACTAGCGGGAGCAATGAGCAGTTCTTC.